The clone carrying this T cell receptor (beta chain) has just a few counts. One end of the junction is discordant with germline, which a read error may explain. These data originate in a study of blood T cell repertoires in COVID-19. Background on the study: The United States, Italy and Spain provided the acute and convalescent COVID-19 samples. Nucleic acid was either cDNA or gDNA, and it came from T cells, B-cell-depleted T cells, or PBMCs.

The CDR3 runs 12 residues. The germline gives CDR1 SQVTM, CDR2 ANQGSEA. As processed by the authors: The assay estimated nucleated cells by amplifying reference gene primers. TCRdb's table, derived via immunoSEQ multiplex PCR, lists solely in-frame clones and lacks some. The V and J calls and clone size were taken over from that table, and D and trimming were inferred from the DNA. This sample has 140,000 or so clones, with approximately 88% found just once. Sequencing was done on a sample of peripheral blood. This chain connects TRBV29-1 to TRBJ1-1; TRBD1 matches 11 bases. The receptor comes from a man between 65 and 85 years old with acute or convalescent COVID-19. CDR3 residues: CSVEDRDRGLNF. The DNA of the CDR3 is TGCAGCGTTGAAGATCGGGACAGGGGGTTAAACTTT.